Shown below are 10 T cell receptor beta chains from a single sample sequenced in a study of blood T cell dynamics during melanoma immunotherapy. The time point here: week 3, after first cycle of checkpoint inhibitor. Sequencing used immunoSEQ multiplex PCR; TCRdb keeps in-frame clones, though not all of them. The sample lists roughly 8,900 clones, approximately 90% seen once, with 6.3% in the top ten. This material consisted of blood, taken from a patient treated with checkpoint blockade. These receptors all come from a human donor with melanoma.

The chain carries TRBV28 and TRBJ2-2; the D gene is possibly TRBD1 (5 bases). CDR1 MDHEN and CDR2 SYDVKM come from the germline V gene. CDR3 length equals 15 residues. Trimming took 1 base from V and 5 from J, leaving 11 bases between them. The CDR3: CASSLSQGGTGELFF. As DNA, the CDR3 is TGTGCCAGCAGTTTATCTCAGGGTGGAACCGGGGAGCTGTTTTTT.

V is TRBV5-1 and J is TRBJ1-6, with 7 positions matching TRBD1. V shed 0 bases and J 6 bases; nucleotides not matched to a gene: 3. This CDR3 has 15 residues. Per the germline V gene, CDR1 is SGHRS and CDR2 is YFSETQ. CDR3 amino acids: CASSLGDRVNSPLHF. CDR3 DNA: TGCGCCAGCAGCTTGGGAGACAGGGTTAATTCACCCCTCCACTTT.

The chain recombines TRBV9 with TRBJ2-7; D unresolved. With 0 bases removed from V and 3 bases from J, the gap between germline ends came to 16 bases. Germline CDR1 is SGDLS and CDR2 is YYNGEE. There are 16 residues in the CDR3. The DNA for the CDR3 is TGTGCCAGCAGCGTAGAGAAGGAACTCCCTAACTACGAGCAGTACTTC. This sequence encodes CASSVEKELPNYEQYF.

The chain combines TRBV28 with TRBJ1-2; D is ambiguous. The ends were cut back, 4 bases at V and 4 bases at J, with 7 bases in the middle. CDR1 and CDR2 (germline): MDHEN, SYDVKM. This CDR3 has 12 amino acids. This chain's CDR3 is CASSWGAYGYTF. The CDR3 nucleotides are TGTGCCAGCAGTTGGGGTGCCTATGGCTACACCTTC.

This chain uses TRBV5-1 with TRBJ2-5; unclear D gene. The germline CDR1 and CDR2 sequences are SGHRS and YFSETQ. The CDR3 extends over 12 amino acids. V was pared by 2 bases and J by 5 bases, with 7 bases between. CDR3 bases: TGCGCCAGCAGCTTCGAAGGGGAGACCCAGTACTTC. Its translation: CASSFEGETQYF.

CDR3 in amino acids: CASSLALGDTQYF. CDR3 coding DNA: TGTGCCAGCAGCTTAGCCCTTGGGGATACGCAGTATTTT. The chain combines TRBV7-8 with TRBJ2-3; D remains ambiguous. V dropped 0 bases and J dropped 6 bases, with 7 bases sitting between them. This CDR3 has 13 residues. Germline V gene data show CDR1 as SGHVS and CDR2 as FQNEAQ.

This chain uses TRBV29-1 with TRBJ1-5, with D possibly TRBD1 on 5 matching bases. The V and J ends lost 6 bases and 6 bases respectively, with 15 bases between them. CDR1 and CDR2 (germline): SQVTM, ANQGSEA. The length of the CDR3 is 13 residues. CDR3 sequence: CSVKQDYGQPQHF. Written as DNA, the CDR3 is TGCAGCGTCAAACAGGATTACGGTCAGCCCCAGCATTTT.

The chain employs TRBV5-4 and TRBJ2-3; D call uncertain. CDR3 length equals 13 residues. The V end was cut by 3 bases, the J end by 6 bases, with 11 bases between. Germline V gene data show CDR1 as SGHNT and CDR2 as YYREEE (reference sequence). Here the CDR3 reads CASSSPGVDTQYF. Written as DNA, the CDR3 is TGTGCCAGCAGCTCCCCGGGTGTGGATACGCAGTATTTT. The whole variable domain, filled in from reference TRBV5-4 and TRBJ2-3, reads ETGVTQSPTHLIKTRGQQVTLRCSSQSGHNTVSWYQQALGQGPQFIFQYYREEENGRGNFPPRFSGLQFPNYSSELNVNALELDDSALYLCASSSPGVDTQYFGPGTRLTVL.

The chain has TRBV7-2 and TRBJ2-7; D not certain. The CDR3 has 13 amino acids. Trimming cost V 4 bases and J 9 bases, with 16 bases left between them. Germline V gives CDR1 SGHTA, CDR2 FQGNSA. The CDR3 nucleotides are TGTGCCAGCAGCTCCCCTGGGTCCTTAGGGCAGTACTTC. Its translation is CASSSPGSLGQYF.

The CDR3 bases are TGTGCCAGCAGCTTAGGAGAGCAGTTCTTC. Protein product: CASSLGEQFF. The chain couples TRBV7-9 to TRBJ2-1; D remains unclear. CDR3 length: 10 amino acids. V lost 1 base and J 10 bases, leaving 2 bases between the germline ends. The germline gives CDR1 SEHNR, CDR2 FQNEAQ (reference sequence).